The rows below give T cell receptor beta chains drawn from one sample of a study of OX40 agonist ivuxolimab in advanced cancers. Clones were read by immunoSEQ multiplex PCR, and TCRdb kept only the in-frame ones, dropping some. The data hold under 35,000 clones, with around 87% observed a single time. This sample comprised CD4+ or CD8+ T cells sorted from blood, obtained in a trial of the OX40 agonist ivuxolimab. Receptors were obtained from an adult with an advanced solid tumor such as melanoma, head and neck, liver or kidney cancer. The CDR3 runs from the conserved cysteine through the conserved F or W. D genes are given only for firm matches. Some rows have no size entry. The others give once, few or many, or a class for an expanded clone.

.,TRBV29-1,TRBJ2-1,.,CSVTNDLLMQFF,TGCAGCGTCACAAACGATCTCCTCATGCAGTTCTTC
.,TRBV6-5,TRBJ2-7,TRBD1,CASKFTGAAGEQYF,TGTGCCAGCAAATTTACAGGGGCGGCGGGCGAGCAGTACTTC
.,TRBV6-5,TRBJ1-5,.,CASSPRGRHQPQHF,TGTGCCAGCAGCCCAAGGGGGAGGCATCAGCCCCAGCATTTT
.,TRBV5-4,TRBJ2-7,.,CASRRRGASQTYEQYF,TGTGCCAGCAGGCGGCGCGGGGCAAGCCAAACGTACGAGCAGTACTTC
.,TRBV5-1,TRBJ1-1,.,CASSLDSTNTEAFF,TGCGCCAGCAGCTTGGACAGTACGAACACTGAAGCTTTCTTT
.,TRBV6-5,TRBJ2-1,.,CASSYSNNEQFF,TGTGCCAGCAGTTACTCTAACAATGAGCAGTTCTTC
.,TRBV4-1,TRBJ2-3,TRBD1,CASSRDRGLSGASTDTQYF,TGCGCCAGCAGCCGGGACAGGGGCTTATCGGGAGCATCCACAGATACGCAGTATTTT
.,TRBV10-3,TRBJ2-1,TRBD1,CAISMGQIGNEQFF,TGTGCCATCAGCATGGGACAGATTGGGAATGAGCAGTTCTTC
.,TRBV2,TRBJ2-5,TRBD2,CASSGTSGTQETQYF,TGTGCCAGCTCCGGGACTAGCGGGACCCAAGAGACCCAGTACTTC
.,TRBV2,TRBJ2-5,.,CASGEARAGETQYF,TGTGCCAGCGGTGAAGCGCGGGCGGGAGAGACCCAGTACTTC
.,TRBV7-9,TRBJ2-5,TRBD1,CASSATGFRETQYF,TGTGCCAGCAGCGCGACAGGGTTTCGGGAGACCCAGTACTTC
.,TRBV11-2,TRBJ2-1,TRBD2,CASSIGTSGYNEQFF,TGTGCCAGCAGCATTGGGACTAGCGGATACAATGAGCAGTTCTTC
.,TRBV18,TRBJ1-2,.,CASSPSVAGNYGYTF,TGTGCCAGCTCACCTAGCGTTGCGGGAAACTATGGCTACACCTTC
.,TRBV6-1,TRBJ1-5,.,CASSDRPGGGNQPQHF,TGTGCCAGCAGTGATAGGCCCGGGGGCGGCAATCAGCCCCAGCATTTT
.,TRBV11-2,TRBJ1-2,TRBD1,CASSLGGVLDRGLGYTF,TGTGCCAGCAGCTTAGGTGGGGTGTTGGACAGGGGACTTGGCTACACCTTC
.,TRBV18,TRBJ1-2,TRBD1,CASSPAPGGARSYTF,TGTGCCAGCTCACCGGCCCCAGGGGGCGCCCGGAGCTACACCTTC
.,TRBV10-1,TRBJ2-7,.,CASSESGGEQYF,TGCGCCAGCAGTGAAAGTGGCGGCGAGCAGTACTTC
few,TRBV4-2,TRBJ1-2,.,CASSQDPQAPLYGYTF,TGTGCCAGCAGCCAAGATCCACAGGCGCCACTCTATGGCTACACCTTC
.,TRBV28,TRBJ1-2,TRBD1,CASSLLGGDGYTF,TGTGCCAGCAGTTTATTAGGGGGCGATGGCTACACCTTC
.,TRBV19,TRBJ2-3,.,CASATPFTDTQYF,TGTGCCTCGGCGACTCCATTCACAGATACGCAGTATTTT
.,TRBV5-1,TRBJ2-7,TRBD2,CASSFRTGEGSWAYEQYF,TGCGCCAGCAGCTTTCGTACCGGGGAGGGTAGTTGGGCCTACGAGCAGTACTTC
.,TRBV11-2,TRBJ2-3,.,CASSVRGSTDTQYF,TGTGCCAGCAGCGTCAGGGGTTCGACAGATACGCAGTATTTT
.,TRBV19,TRBJ2-2,.,CASSFQTVMNTGELFF,TGTGCCAGTAGTTTTCAAACGGTTATGAACACCGGGGAGCTGTTTTTT
once,TRBV25-1,TRBJ2-5,.,CASSEYRAGETQYF,TGTGCCAGCAGTGAATATCGGGCGGGCGAGACCCAGTACTTC
.,TRBV6-1,TRBJ1-5,.,CASMDIGNQPQHF,TGTGCCAGCATGGACATCGGCAATCAGCCCCAGCATTTT
.,TRBV7-6,TRBJ2-5,TRBD2,CASSLVSLAGGETQYF,TGTGCCAGCAGCTTAGTCTCCCTAGCGGGAGGAGAGACCCAGTACTTC
.,TRBV7-9,TRBJ2-3,.,CASSLVASDTDTQYF,TGTGCCAGCAGCTTAGTGGCTAGCGACACAGATACGCAGTATTTT
.,TRBV27,TRBJ1-1,.,CASSNPNTEAFF,TGTGCCAGCAGTAATCCCAACACTGAAGCTTTCTTT
.,TRBV6-5,TRBJ1-1,.,CASSFQRNTEAFF,TGTGCCAGCAGTTTTCAGAGGAACACTGAAGCTTTCTTT
.,TRBV6-5,TRBJ1-1,.,CASSYPQWNTEAFF,TGTGCCAGCAGTTACCCCCAGTGGAACACTGAAGCTTTCTTT
once,TRBV29-1,TRBJ2-1,.,CSVERQRGNEQFF,TGCAGCGTTGAGAGACAGCGAGGCAATGAGCAGTTCTTC
.,TRBV29-1,TRBJ2-1,.,CSATTGSASYNEQFF,TGCAGCGCCACGACTGGCTCGGCCTCCTACAATGAGCAGTTCTTC
.,TRBV28,TRBJ2-4,.,CASSLWGGGPKNIQYF,TGTGCCAGCAGTTTATGGGGGGGAGGACCCAAAAACATTCAGTACTTC
.,TRBV5-6,TRBJ1-3,TRBD1,CASSLSGQAYSGNTIYF,TGTGCCAGCAGCTTGTCGGGACAGGCCTACTCTGGAAACACCATATATTTT
few,TRBV27,TRBJ2-3,TRBD1,CASGTGRSDTQYF,TGTGCCTCAGGGACAGGGCGGTCAGATACGCAGTATTTT
.,TRBV6-1,TRBJ2-7,.,CASSESPRQGIDEQYF,TGTGCCAGCAGTGAAAGTCCGCGGCAGGGAATTGACGAGCAGTACTTC
.,TRBV6-4,TRBJ2-7,TRBD1,CASRHNLDRAKDEQYF,TGTGCCAGCAGACATAACCTGGACAGGGCAAAGGACGAGCAGTACTTC
.,TRBV11-2,TRBJ1-3,.,CASSLDLSDSGNTIYF,TGTGCCAGCAGCTTAGATCTCAGTGACTCTGGAAACACCATATATTTT
.,TRBV5-1,TRBJ1-1,TRBD1,CASSSGQGENTEAFF,TGCGCCAGCAGCTCGGGGCAGGGGGAGAACACTGAAGCTTTCTTT
.,TRBV19,TRBJ1-5,.,CASSITRQVNQPQHF,TGTGCCAGTAGTATCACCCGACAGGTTAATCAGCCCCAGCATTTT
.,TRBV28,TRBJ1-4,.,CASSLSGPANEKLFF,TGTGCCAGCAGTTTAAGTGGGCCGGCTAATGAAAAACTGTTTTTT
.,TRBV2,TRBJ1-1,TRBD1,CASSGNRGTEAFF,TGTGCCAGCAGTGGAAACAGGGGCACTGAAGCTTTCTTT
few,TRBV10-3,TRBJ2-2,TRBD2,CAIGGLAGGPDTGELFF,TGTGCCATCGGAGGTCTAGCGGGAGGGCCCGACACCGGGGAGCTGTTTTTT
.,TRBV7-6,TRBJ2-3,.,CASSLDQRADTDTQYF,TGTGCCAGCAGCTTAGATCAGAGGGCGGACACAGATACGCAGTATTTT
.,TRBV19,TRBJ1-3,TRBD1,CASSRDRGGGNTIYF,TGTGCCAGTAGTCGTGACAGGGGAGGTGGAAACACCATATATTTT
.,TRBV19,TRBJ2-7,.,CASSRRGSYEQYF,TGTGCCAGTAGTCGAAGGGGGTCGTACGAGCAGTACTTC
.,TRBV9,TRBJ2-1,TRBD2,CASSLRSGTSGINNEQFF,TGTGCCAGCAGCCTACGAAGCGGGACTAGCGGGATTAACAATGAGCAGTTCTTC
.,TRBV7-9,TRBJ2-7,.,CASGTWDEQYF,TGTGCCAGCGGGACATGGGACGAGCAGTACTTC
.,TRBV19,TRBJ2-7,.,CASTGAGYEQYF,TGTGCCAGTACGGGAGCGGGTTACGAGCAGTACTTC
.,TRBV2,TRBJ1-2,.,CASGMNRDTGYTF,TGTGCCAGCGGGATGAACAGGGATACGGGCTACACCTTC
.,TRBV10-3,TRBJ2-7,TRBD2,CAISVTSGVTEQYF,TGTGCCATCAGTGTAACTAGCGGGGTTACAGAGCAGTACTTC